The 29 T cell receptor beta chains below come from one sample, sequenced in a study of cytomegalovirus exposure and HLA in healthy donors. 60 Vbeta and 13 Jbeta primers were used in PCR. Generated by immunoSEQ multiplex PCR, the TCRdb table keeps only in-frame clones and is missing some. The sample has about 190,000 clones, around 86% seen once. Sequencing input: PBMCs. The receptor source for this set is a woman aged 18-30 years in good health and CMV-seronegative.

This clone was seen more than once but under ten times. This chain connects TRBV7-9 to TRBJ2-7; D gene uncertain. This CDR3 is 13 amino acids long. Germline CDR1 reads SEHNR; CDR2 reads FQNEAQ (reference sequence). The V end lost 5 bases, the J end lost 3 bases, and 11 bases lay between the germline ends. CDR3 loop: CASSPSPHYEQYF. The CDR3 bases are TGTGCCAGCAGCCCGTCACCACACTACGAGCAGTACTTC.

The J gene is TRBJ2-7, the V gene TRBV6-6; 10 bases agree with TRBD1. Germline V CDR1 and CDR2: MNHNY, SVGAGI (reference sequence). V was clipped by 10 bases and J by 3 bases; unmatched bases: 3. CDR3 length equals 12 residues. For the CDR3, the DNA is TGTGCCACGACAGGGGGCCACTACGAGCAGTACTTC. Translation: CATTGGHYEQYF.

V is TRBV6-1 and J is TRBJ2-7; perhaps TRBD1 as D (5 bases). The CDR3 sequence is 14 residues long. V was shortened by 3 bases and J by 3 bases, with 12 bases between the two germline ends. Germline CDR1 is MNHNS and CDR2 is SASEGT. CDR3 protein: CASSDTGSDYEQYF. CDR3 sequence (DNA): TGTGCCAGCAGTGACACAGGATCCGACTACGAGCAGTACTTC.

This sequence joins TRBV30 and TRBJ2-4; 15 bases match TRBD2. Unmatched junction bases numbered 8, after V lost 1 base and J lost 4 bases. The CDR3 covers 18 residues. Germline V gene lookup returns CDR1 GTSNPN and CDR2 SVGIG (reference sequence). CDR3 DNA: TGTGCCTGGAGTGGAGGGGGGGGACTAGCGGGAGGTAAAAACATTCAGTACTTC. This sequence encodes CAWSGGGGLAGGKNIQYF.

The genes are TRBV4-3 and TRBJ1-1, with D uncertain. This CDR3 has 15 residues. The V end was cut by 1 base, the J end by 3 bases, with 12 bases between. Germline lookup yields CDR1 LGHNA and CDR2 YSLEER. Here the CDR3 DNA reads TGCGCCAGCAGCCAAGCGGGTTATACGGACACTGAAGCTTTCTTT. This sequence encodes CASSQAGYTDTEAFF.

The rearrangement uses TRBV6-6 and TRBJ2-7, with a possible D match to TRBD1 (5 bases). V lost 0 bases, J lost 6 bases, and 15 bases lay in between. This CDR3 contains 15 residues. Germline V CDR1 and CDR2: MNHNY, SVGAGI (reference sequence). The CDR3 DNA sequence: TGTGCCAGCAGTTACTCTAACCAGGGAAGGAGCGAGCAGTACTTC. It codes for CASSYSNQGRSEQYF.

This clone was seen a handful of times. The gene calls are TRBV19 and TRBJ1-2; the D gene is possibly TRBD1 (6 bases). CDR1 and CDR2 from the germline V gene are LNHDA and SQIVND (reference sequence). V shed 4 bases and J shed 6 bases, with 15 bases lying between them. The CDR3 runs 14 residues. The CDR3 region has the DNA TGTGCCAGTAGTACCATACAGGGTCGGAATGGCTACACCTTC. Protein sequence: CASSTIQGRNGYTF.

Written as DNA, the CDR3 is TGTGCCAGCAGCCCAAGGCTCGGGACAGACCAAGAGACCCAGTACTTC. Encoded protein: CASSPRLGTDQETQYF. The chain uses TRBV11-2 and TRBJ2-5; 7 bases are shared with TRBD1. The CDR3 loop spans 16 amino acids. V lost 5 bases and J lost 0; bases outside the gene matches: 9. Per germline, CDR1 SGHAT and CDR2 FQNNGV.

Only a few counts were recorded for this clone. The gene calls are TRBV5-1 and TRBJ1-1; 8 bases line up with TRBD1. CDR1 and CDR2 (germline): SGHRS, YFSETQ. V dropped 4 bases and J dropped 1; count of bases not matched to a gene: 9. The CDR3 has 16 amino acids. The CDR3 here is CASSPRQGMGNTEAFF. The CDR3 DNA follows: TGCGCCAGCAGCCCTAGACAGGGGATGGGGAACACTGAAGCTTTCTTT.

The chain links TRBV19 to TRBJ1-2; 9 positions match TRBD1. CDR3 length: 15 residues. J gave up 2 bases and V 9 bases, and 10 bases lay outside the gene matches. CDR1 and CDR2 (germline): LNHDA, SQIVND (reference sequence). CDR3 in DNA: TGTGCCAGACCACAGGGGGCGGTACGGAACTATGGCTACACCTTC. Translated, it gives CARPQGAVRNYGYTF. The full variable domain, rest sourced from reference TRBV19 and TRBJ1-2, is DGGITQSPKYLFRKEGQNVTLSCEQNLNHDAMYWYRQDPGQGLRLIYYSQIVNDFQKGDIAEGYSVSREKKESFPLTVTSAQKNPTAFYLCARPQGAVRNYGYTFGSGTRLTVV.

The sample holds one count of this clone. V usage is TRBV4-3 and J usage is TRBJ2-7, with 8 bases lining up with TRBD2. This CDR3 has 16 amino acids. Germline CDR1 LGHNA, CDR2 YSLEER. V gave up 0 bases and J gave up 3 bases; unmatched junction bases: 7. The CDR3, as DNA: TGCGCCAGCAGCCAAGATATCAGCGGGGGCCACTACGAGCAGTACTTC. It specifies CASSQDISGGHYEQYF.

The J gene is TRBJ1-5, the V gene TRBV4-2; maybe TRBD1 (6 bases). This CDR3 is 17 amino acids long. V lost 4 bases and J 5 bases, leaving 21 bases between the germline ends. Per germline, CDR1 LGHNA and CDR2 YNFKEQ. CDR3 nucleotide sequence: TGTGCCAGCAGCCGCCTCCTAGAGGACAGCCTCTATCAGCCCCAGCATTTT. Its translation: CASSRLLEDSLYQPQHF.

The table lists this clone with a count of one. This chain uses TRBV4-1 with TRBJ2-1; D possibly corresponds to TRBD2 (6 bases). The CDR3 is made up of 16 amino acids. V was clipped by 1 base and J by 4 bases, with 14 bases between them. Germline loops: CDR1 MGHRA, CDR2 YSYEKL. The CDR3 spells CASSQGRAGSYNEQFF. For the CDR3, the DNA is TGCGCCAGCAGCCAAGGTAGGGCGGGAAGTTACAATGAGCAGTTCTTC.

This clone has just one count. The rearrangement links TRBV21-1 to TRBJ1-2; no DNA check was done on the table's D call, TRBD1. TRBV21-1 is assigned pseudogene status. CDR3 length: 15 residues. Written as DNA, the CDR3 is TGTGCCAGCAGCAAAGGACAGGGGGAGGACTATGGCTACACCTTC. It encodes CASSKGQGEDYGYTF.

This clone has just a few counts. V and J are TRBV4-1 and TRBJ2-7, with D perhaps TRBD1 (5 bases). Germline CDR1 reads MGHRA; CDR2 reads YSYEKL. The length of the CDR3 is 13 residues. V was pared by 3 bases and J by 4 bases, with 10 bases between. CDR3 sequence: CASSQGRDYEQYF. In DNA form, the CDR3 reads TGCGCCAGCAGCCAGGGCAGGGATTACGAGCAGTACTTC.

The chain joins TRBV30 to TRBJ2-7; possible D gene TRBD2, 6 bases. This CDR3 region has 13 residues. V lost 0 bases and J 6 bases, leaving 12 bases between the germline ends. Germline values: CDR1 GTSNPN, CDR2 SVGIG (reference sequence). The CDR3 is CAWSVILGGEQYF. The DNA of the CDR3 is TGTGCCTGGAGTGTAATTTTGGGGGGCGAGCAGTACTTC.

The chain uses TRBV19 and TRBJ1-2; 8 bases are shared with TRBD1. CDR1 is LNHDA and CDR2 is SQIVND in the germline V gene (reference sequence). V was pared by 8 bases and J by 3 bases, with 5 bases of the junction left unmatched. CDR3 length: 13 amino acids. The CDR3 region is CASHPTGDYGYTF. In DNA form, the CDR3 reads TGTGCCAGTCACCCGACAGGGGACTATGGCTACACCTTC.

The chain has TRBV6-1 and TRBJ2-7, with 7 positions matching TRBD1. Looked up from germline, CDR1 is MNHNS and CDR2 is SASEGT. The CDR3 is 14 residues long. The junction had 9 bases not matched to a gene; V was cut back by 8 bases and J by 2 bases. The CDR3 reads CASEGTARTYEQYF. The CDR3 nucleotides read TGTGCCAGCGAAGGGACAGCACGAACCTACGAGCAGTACTTC.

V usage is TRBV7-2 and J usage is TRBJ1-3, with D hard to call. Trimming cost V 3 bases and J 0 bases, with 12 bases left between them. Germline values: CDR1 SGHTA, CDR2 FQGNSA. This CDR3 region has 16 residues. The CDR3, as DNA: TGTGCCAGCAGCTTCACGAACTCAGGCTCTGGAAACACCATATATTTT. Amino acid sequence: CASSFTNSGSGNTIYF.

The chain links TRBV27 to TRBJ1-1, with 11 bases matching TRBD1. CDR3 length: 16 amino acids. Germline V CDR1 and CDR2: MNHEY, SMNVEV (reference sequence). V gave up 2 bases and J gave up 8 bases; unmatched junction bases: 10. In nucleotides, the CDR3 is TGTGCCAGCAGTTTAAGGGAAGGCGGGACAGGGGGGGAAGCTTTCTTT. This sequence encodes CASSLREGGTGGEAFF.

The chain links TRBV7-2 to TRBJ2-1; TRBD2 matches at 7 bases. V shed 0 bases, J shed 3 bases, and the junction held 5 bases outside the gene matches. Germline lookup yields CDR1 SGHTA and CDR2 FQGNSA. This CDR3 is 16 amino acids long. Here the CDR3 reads CASSLAASGLYNEQFF. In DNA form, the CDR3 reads TGTGCCAGCAGCTTAGCAGCTAGCGGCCTCTACAATGAGCAGTTCTTC. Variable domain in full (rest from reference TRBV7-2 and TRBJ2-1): GAGVSQSPSNKVTEKGKDVELRCDPISGHTALYWYRQSLGQGLEFLIYFQGNSAPDKSGLPSDRFSAERTGGSVSTLTIQRTQQEDSAVYLCASSLAASGLYNEQFFGPGTRLTVL.

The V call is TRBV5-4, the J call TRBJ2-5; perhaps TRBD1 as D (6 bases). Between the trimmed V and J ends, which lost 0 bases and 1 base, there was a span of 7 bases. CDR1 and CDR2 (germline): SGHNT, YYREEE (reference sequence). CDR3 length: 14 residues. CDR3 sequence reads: CASSLGRGQETQYF. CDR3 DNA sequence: TGTGCCAGCAGCTTGGGCAGGGGCCAAGAGACCCAGTACTTC.

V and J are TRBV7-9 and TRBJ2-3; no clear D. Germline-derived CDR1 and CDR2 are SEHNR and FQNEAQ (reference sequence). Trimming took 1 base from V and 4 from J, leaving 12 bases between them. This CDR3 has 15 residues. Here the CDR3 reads CASSLGGQASDTQYF. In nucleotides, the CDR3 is TGTGCCAGCAGCTTAGGTGGGCAGGCCTCAGATACGCAGTATTTT.

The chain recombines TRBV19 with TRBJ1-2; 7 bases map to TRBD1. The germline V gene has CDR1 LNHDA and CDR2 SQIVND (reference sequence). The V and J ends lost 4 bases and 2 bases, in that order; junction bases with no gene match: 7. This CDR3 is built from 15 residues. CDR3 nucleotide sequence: TGTGCCAGTAGTACCCGACAGGGTGAAAACTATGGCTACACCTTC. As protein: CASSTRQGENYGYTF. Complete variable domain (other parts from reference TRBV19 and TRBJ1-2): DGGITQSPKYLFRKEGQNVTLSCEQNLNHDAMYWYRQDPGQGLRLIYYSQIVNDFQKGDIAEGYSVSREKKESFPLTVTSAQKNPTAFYLCASSTRQGENYGYTFGSGTRLTVV.

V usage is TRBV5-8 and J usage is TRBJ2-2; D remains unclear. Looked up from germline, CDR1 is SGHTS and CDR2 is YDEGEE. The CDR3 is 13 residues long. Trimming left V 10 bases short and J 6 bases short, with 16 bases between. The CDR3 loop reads CAEVRGYPGELFF. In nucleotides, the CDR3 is TGTGCCGAGGTCAGAGGATATCCCGGGGAGCTGTTTTTT.

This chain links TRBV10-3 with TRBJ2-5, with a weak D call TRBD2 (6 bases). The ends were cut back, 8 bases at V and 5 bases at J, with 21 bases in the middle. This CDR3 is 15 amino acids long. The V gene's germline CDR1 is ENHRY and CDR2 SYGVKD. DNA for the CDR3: TGTGCCATCGGGGGAGGCGGCAGAGGGAGGGAGACCCAGTACTTC. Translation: CAIGGGGRGRETQYF.

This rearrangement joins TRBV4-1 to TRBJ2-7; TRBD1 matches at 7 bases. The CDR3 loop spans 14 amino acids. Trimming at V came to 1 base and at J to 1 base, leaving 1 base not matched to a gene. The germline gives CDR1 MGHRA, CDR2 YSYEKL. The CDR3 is CASSQGDSSYEQYF. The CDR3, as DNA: TGCGCCAGCAGCCAAGGGGACAGTTCCTACGAGCAGTACTTC.

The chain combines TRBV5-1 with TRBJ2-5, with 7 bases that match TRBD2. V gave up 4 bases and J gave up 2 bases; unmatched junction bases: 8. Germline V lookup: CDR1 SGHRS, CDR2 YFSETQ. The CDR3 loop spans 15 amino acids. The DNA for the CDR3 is TGCGCCAGCAGCCAGCTAGCGGCGACTCAAGAGACCCAGTACTTC. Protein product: CASSQLAATQETQYF.

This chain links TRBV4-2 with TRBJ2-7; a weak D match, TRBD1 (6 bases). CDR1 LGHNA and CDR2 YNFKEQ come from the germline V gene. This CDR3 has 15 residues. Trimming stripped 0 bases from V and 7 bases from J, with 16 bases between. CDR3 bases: TGTGCCAGCAGCCAAGATCTTAACAGGGAGCGGGAGCAGTACTTC. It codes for CASSQDLNREREQYF.